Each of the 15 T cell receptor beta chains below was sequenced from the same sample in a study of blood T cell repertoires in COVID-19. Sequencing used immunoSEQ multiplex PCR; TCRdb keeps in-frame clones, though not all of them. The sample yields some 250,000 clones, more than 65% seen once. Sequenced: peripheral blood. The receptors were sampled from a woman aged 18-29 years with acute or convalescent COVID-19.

The CDR3 loop reads CASSLPWAPLHF. CDR3 bases: TGTGCCAGCAGTTTACCCTGGGCTCCCCTCCACTTT. This chain links TRBV28 with TRBJ1-6; no clear D. The CDR3 contains 12 residues. Germline CDR1 MDHEN, CDR2 SYDVKM. V was cut by 2 bases and J by 13 bases, with 9 bases left in between.

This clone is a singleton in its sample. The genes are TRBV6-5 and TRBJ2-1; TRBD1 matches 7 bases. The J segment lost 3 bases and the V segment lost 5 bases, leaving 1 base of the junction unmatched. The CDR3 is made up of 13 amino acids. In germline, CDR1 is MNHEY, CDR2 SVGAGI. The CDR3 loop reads CASSRDSYNEQFF. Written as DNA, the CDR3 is TGTGCCAGCAGTCGGGACAGCTACAATGAGCAGTTCTTC.

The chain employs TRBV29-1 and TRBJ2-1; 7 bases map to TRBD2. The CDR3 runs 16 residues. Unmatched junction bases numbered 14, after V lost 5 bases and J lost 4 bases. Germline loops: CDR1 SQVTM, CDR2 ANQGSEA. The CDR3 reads CSVYEGRLGGYNEQFF. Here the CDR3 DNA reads TGCAGCGTTTACGAGGGACGGCTGGGAGGGTACAATGAGCAGTTCTTC.

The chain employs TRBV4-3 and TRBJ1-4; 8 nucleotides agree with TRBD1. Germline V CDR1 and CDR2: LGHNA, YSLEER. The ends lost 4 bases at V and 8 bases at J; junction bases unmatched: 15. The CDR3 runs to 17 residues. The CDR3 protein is CASSPTTGQARGEKLFF. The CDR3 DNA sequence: TGCGCCAGCAGCCCCACTACGGGACAGGCCCGAGGGGAAAAACTGTTTTTT.

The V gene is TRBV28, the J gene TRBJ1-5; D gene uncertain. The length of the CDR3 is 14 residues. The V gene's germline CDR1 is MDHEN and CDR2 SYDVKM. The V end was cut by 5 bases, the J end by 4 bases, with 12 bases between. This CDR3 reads CASSAYRLNQPQHF. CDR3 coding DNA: TGTGCCAGCAGTGCTTATAGATTAAATCAGCCCCAGCATTTT.

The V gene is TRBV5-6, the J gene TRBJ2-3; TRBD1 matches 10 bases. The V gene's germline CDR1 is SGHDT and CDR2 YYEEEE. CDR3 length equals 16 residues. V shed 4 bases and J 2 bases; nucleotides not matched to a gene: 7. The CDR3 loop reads CASSVRTGGHTDTQYF. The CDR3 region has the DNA TGTGCCAGCAGCGTCCGGACAGGGGGACACACAGATACGCAGTATTTT.

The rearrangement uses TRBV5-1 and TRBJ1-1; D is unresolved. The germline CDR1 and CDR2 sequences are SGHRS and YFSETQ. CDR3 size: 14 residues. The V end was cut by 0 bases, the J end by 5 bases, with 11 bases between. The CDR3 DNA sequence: TGCGCCAGCAGCTTGGTAGGCGGAGGTACTGAAGCTTTCTTT. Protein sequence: CASSLVGGGTEAFF.

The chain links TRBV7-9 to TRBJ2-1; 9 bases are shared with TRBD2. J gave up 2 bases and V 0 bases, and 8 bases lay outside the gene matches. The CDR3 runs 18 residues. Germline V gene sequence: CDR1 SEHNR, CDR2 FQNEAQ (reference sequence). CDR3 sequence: CASSLASLAGGAYNEQFF. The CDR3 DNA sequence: TGTGCCAGCAGCTTAGCTTCTCTGGCGGGAGGGGCCTACAATGAGCAGTTCTTC.

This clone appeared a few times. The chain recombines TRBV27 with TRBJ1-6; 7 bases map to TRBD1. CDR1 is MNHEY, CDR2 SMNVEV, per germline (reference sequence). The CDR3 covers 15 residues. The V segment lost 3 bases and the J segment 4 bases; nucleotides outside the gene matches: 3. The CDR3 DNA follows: TGTGCCAGCAGTTTCGGGACAGATTATAATTCACCCCTCCACTTT. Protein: CASSFGTDYNSPLHF.

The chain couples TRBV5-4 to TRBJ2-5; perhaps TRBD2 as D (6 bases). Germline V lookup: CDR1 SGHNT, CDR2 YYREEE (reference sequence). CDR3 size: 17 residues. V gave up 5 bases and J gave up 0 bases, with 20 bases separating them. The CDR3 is CASRKVPGLGYQETQYF. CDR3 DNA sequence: TGTGCCAGCAGAAAAGTGCCGGGACTGGGGTACCAAGAGACCCAGTACTTC.

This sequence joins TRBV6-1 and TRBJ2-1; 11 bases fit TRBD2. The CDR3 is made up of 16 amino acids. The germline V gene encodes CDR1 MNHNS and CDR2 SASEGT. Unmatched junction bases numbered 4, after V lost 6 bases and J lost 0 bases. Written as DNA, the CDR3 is TGTGCCAGCAGAGAAACTAGCGGGAGCTCCTACAATGAGCAGTTCTTC. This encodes CASRETSGSSYNEQFF.

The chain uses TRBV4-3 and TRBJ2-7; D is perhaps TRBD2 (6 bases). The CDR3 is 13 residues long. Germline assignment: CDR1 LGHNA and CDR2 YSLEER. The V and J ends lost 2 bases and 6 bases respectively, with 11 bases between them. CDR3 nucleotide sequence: TGCGCCAGCAGCCAAAGACTAGTTGGCGAGCAGTACTTC. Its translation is CASSQRLVGEQYF.

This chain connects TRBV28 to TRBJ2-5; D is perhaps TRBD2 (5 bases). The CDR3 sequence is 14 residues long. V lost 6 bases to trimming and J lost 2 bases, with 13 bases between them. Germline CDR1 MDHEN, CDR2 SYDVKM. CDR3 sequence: CASRREQSQETQYF. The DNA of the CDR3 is TGTGCCAGCAGGAGGGAACAGAGTCAAGAGACCCAGTACTTC.

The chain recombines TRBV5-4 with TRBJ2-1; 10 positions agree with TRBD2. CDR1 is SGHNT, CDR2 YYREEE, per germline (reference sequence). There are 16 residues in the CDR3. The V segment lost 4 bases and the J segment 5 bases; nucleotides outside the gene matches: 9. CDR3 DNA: TGTGCCAGCAGCCCCGACCTACTAGCGGGAAACAATGAGCAGTTCTTC. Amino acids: CASSPDLLAGNNEQFF.

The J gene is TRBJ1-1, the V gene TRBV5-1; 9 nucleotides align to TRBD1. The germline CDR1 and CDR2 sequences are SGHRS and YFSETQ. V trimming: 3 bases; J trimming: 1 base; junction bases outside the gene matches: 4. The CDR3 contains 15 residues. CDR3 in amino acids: CASSSRTGANTEAFF. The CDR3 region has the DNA TGCGCCAGCAGCTCGCGGACAGGGGCGAACACTGAAGCTTTCTTT.